This T cell receptor beta chain was found in a study of cytomegalovirus exposure and HLA in healthy donors. Primers: 60 Vbeta forward and 13 Jbeta reverse. Using immunoSEQ multiplex PCR, the repertoire was profiled, and TCRdb retains in-frame clones only, with some absent. This table has 150,000 to 200,000 clones, approximately 80% appearing once. Trimming removed 9 bases at V and 4 bases at J, with 13 bases between. Germline CDR1 SGHNT, CDR2 YYREEE (reference sequence). The CDR3 loop spans 12 amino acids. A word on this clone: Antigen specificity is unknown.

Study outcomes and limitations: For most TCR sequences rarity was the rule, although some public TCRs occurred in many donors. Later work found most CMV-associated TCR beta chains apparently HLA-restricted. Most TCR beta V segments were productive about 90% or about 30% of the time in an earlier analysis.

Material: PBMCs. The chain combines TRBV5-4 with TRBJ1-1; D possibly corresponds to TRBD1 (5 bases). The receptor was derived from a man younger than 30 in good health and CMV-seropositive. The CDR3 protein is CATGGGGTEAFF. The CDR3 bases are TGTGCCACCGGGGGTGGTGGCACTGAAGCTTTCTTT.